This T cell receptor (beta chain) was captured by sequencing in a study of shared clonotypes between healthy human individuals. TCRdb's copy holds only in-frame clones and misses some; the assay was immunoSEQ multiplex PCR. The profile shows under 2,000,000 clones, approximately 95% of them singletons. Naive-designated CD8 cells lacked CD45RO, were positively enriched for CCR7, and omitted terminally differentiated effector memory CD45RA+ cells. The CDR3 loop spans 14 amino acids. The V gene lost 4 bases and the J gene lost 6 bases, with 12 bases spanning the gap. CDR1 is MNHEY and CDR2 is SMNVEV in the germline V gene (reference sequence). Study-wide points: Of the naive CD4 clonotypes, approximately 5% were shared across a few donors. The study generally estimated greater richness for naive than memory subsets.

This clone was recorded only once. Antigen specificity is unknown. Sequenced input: naive CD8+ T cells sorted from blood. The sequence was obtained from a man aged 18 to 29 in good health. J is TRBJ2-2 and V is TRBV27; possible D gene TRBD1, 6 bases. CDR3 in DNA: TGTGCCAGCAGTTCCGGGACAATACCCGGGGAGCTGTTTTTT. Its translation is CASSSGTIPGELFF.